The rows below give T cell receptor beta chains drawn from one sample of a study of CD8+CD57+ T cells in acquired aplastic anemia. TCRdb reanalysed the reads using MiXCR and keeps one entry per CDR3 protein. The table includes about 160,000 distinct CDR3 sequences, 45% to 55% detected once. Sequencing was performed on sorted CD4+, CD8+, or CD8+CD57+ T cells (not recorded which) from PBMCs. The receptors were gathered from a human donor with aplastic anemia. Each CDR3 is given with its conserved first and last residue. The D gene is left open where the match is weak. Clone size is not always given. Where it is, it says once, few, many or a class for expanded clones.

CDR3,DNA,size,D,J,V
CASSPRQGAHTDTQYF,TGTGCCAGCTCACCACGACAGGGGGCGCACACAGATACGCAGTATTTT,-,TRBD1,TRBJ2-3,TRBV18
CASSKSGGAGYEQYF,TGTGCCAGCAGCAAAAGCGGGGGGGCGGGCTACGAGCAGTACTTC,-,TRBD2,TRBJ2-7,TRBV11-2
CASSPSGGSYEQYF,TGTGCCAGCTCACCTTCGGGCGGCTCCTACGAGCAGTACTTC,few,-,TRBJ2-7,TRBV18
CASSQDRLGLTLSREQYF,TGTGCCAGCAGCCAAGATCGACTAGGACTTACCCTATCTCGCGAGCAGTACTTC,few,-,TRBJ2-7,TRBV3-1
CASSYVGRRPDQNTEAFF,TGTGCCAGCAGTTACGTGGGGCGAAGGCCCGACCAGAACACTGAAGCTTTCTTT,-,-,TRBJ1-1,TRBV6-5
CSVARGGGFADTQYF,TGCAGCGTTGCACGTGGGGGGGGCTTCGCAGATACGCAGTATTTT,few,-,TRBJ2-3,TRBV29-1
CASSMPGDTEAFF,TGTGCCAGCAGTATGCCAGGGGACACTGAAGCTTTCTTT,many,-,TRBJ1-1,TRBV6-1
CATSDGAYVLTF,TGTGCCACCAGTGACGGGGCCTACGTCCTGACTTTC,-,-,TRBJ2-6,TRBV24-1
CASSYQSSSTDTQYF,TGTGCCAGCAGTTATCAATCCAGCAGCACAGATACGCAGTATTTT,-,-,TRBJ2-3,TRBV6-5
CSASPRTGLPQHF,TGCAGTGCTAGTCCCCGTACGGGCCTGCCCCAGCATTTT,-,-,TRBJ1-5,TRBV20-1
CSVEGLGGAYEQYF,TGCAGCGTTGAAGGGTTGGGCGGTGCGTACGAGCAGTACTTC,many,-,TRBJ2-7,TRBV29-1
CASRRSTLTEAFF,TGCGCCAGCAGGCGTTCCACTTTGACTGAAGCTTTCTTT,few,-,TRBJ1-1,TRBV5-1
CSARVEALSNQPQHF,TGCAGTGCTAGAGTGGAGGCGCTTAGCAATCAGCCCCAGCATTTT,-,-,TRBJ1-5,TRBV20-1
CAISESPRTEAFF,TGTGCCATCAGTGAGTCGCCTCGGACTGAAGCTTTCTTT,few,-,TRBJ1-1,TRBV10-3
CASGPPGLISGNTIYF,TGTGCTAGTGGTCCTCCAGGACTGATCTCTGGAAACACCATATATTTT,many,-,TRBJ1-3,TRBV12-5
CSLAPNTEAFF,TGCAGCTTGGCCCCGAACACTGAAGCTTTCTTT,-,-,TRBJ1-1,TRBV29-1
CASSLGLGGPRNTIYF,TGTGCCAGCAGTTTGGGCCTCGGGGGACCGAGGAACACCATATATTTT,many,-,TRBJ1-3,TRBV12-3/TRBV12-4
CASTQRDTQYF,TGCGCCAGCACACAGCGAGATACGCAGTATTTT,few,-,TRBJ2-3,TRBV10-2
CASSQETGLYEQYF,TGTGCCAGCAGTCAAGAGACAGGTCTCTACGAGCAGTACTTC,-,-,TRBJ2-7,TRBV2
CATSDRGQGGRTQYF,TGTGCCACCAGTGATAGGGGACAGGGCGGTCGGACCCAGTACTTC,few,TRBD1,TRBJ2-5,TRBV24-1
CASSQVIVDRQTYEQYF,TGTGCCAGCAGCCAAGTTATTGTCGACAGACAAACCTACGAGCAGTACTTC,few,-,TRBJ2-7,TRBV4-2
CAISESRVNTEAFF,TGTGCCATCAGTGAGTCCAGAGTGAACACTGAAGCTTTCTTT,-,-,TRBJ1-1,TRBV10-3
CATARQDSYEQYF,TGTGCCACGGCGAGACAGGACTCCTACGAGCAGTACTTC,-,-,TRBJ2-7,TRBV15
CASSTITGTNTEAFF,TGTGCCAGTAGTACGATTACAGGGACTAACACTGAAGCTTTCTTT,-,-,TRBJ1-1,TRBV19
CSVGQQNTEAFF,TGCAGCGTGGGACAGCAGAACACTGAAGCTTTCTTT,-,TRBD1,TRBJ1-1,TRBV29-1
CSARDLGASSYNEQFF,TGCAGTGCTAGAGATTTAGGGGCGAGCTCCTACAATGAGCAGTTCTTC,many,-,TRBJ2-1,TRBV20-1
CAISESSNSYEQYF,TGTGCCATCAGTGAGTCATCCAACTCCTACGAGCAGTACTTC,-,-,TRBJ2-7,TRBV10-3
CATSRVRDGELFF,TGTGCCACCAGCAGAGTTCGGGACGGGGAGCTGTTTTTT,-,-,TRBJ2-2,TRBV15
CASSATGNYGYTF,TGTGCCAGCAGTGCGACGGGGAACTATGGCTACACCTTC,-,-,TRBJ1-2,TRBV25-1
CSARSPDSPNEQFF,TGCAGTGCTAGATCCCCAGACAGCCCCAATGAGCAGTTCTTC,many,-,TRBJ2-1,TRBV20-1
CATSRATTSTDTQYF,TGTGCCACCAGCAGAGCAACAACTAGCACAGATACGCAGTATTTT,-,-,TRBJ2-3,TRBV15
CASSSARVLRGNTIYF,TGTGCCAGCAGCTCGGCCAGGGTCCTCCGAGGAAACACCATATATTTT,-,-,TRBJ1-3,TRBV7-8
CASSQDGWGGNTEKLFF,TGTGCCAGCAGCCAAGATGGGTGGGGAGGGAATACGGAAAAACTGTTTTTT,-,-,TRBJ1-4,TRBV3-1
CSVDGLAGRSSYNEQFF,TGCAGCGTAGACGGACTAGCGGGCCGAAGCTCCTACAATGAGCAGTTCTTC,-,TRBD2,TRBJ2-1,TRBV29-1
CASRKTGGADTQYF,TGTGCCAGTAGGAAGACAGGGGGGGCAGATACGCAGTATTTT,-,TRBD1,TRBJ2-3,TRBV19
CASSQQGSEQYF,TGTGCCAGCAGTCAACAGGGGAGCGAGCAGTACTTC,few,TRBD1,TRBJ2-7,TRBV7-9